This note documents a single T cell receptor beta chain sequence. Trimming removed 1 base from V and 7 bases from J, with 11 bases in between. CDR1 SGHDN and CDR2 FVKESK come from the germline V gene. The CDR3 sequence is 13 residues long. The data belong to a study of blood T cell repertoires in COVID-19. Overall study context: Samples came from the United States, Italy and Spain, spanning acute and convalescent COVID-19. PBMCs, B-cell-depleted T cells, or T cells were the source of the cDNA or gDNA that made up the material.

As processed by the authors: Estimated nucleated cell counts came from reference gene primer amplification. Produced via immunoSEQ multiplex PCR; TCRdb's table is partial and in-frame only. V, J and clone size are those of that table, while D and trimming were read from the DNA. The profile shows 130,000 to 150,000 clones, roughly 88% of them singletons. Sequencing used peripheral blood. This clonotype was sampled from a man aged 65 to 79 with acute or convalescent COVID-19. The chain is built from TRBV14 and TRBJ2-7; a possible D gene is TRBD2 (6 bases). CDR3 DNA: TGTGCCAGCAGCCAAGTCCTCGCGGGAGAGCAGTACTTC. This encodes CASSQVLAGEQYF.